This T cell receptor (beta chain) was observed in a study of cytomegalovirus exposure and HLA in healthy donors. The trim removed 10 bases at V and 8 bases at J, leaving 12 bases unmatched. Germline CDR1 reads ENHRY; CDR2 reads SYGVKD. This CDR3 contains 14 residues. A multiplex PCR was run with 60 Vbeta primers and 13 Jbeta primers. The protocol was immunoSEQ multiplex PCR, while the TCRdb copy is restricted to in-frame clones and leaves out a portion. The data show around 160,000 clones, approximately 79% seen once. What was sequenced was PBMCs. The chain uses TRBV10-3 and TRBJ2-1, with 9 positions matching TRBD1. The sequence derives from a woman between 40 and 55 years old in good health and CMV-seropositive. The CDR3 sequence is CASDEGRDRDEQFF. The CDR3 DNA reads TGTGCCAGCGATGAGGGAAGGGACAGGGATGAGCAGTTCTTC.